The rows below give T cell receptor beta chains drawn from one sample of a study of human T cells and chemical hapten exposure. MiXCR was run by TCRdb on the RACE reads, yielding one entry per CDR3 protein. This sample carries roughly 260,000 distinct CDR3 sequences, 7.5% to 9% of them seen once, and the ten largest clones take 2.3%. The starting material was whole blood, obtained in connection with sensitization to the hapten diphenylcyclopropenone (DPC). The source of these receptors is a woman aged 40 to 50 with alopecia areata. Some clones in this sample may be carry-over from other donors' samples. The CDR3 runs from the conserved cysteine through the conserved F or W. The order of the fields is clone size, J gene, D gene, V gene, CDR3 DNA, CDR3 protein. D genes are given only for firm matches. The listing skips clone size in some rows; elsewhere it reads once, few, many or a size class.

>-|TRBJ2-1|TRBD2|TRBV3-1
TGTGCCAGCAGCCAATCGACTAGCGGGAAGGCAGGGCAGTTCTTC
CASSQSTSGKAGQFF
>few|TRBJ1-5|-|TRBV29-1
TGCAGCGTTGGGGAGACAGGCCAGGCCCAGCATTTT
CSVGETGQAQHF
>few|TRBJ2-6|TRBD1|TRBV7-9
TGTGCCAGCAGCACGGGGACAGGGAGGGCCAACGTCCTGACTTTC
CASSTGTGRANVLTF
>many|TRBJ2-7|TRBD1|TRBV28
TGTGCCAGCAGTTTGGGGACAGGCCGCTACGAGCAGTACTTC
CASSLGTGRYEQYF
>-|TRBJ1-1|-|TRBV29-1
TGCAGCGTCCTCAACCAGGGGTCCCTAGTGGCTTTCTTT
CSVLNQGSLVAFF
>-|TRBJ2-2|TRBD2|TRBV7-2
TGTGCCAGCAGCTTAATCCGACTAGCGGGAGTCACCGGGGAGCTGTTTTTT
CASSLIRLAGVTGELFF
>many|TRBJ2-5|-|TRBV7-2
TGTGCCAGCAGCTTCCGAGGACAACTTGGGGGCCAAGAGACCCAGTACTTC
CASSFRGQLGGQETQYF
>few|TRBJ2-7|-|TRBV20-1
TGCAGTGCTAGAGGACTAGTAGGGTACGAGCAGTACTTC
CSARGLVGYEQYF
>-|TRBJ2-1|TRBD1|TRBV18
TGTGCCAGCTCACCAGGGACAGGGTCCTACAATGAGCAGTTCTTC
CASSPGTGSYNEQFF
>few|TRBJ1-3|-|TRBV6-6
TGTGCCAGCAGTTACTCTACGGTGCTCGGAAACACCATATATTTT
CASSYSTVLGNTIYF
>few|TRBJ2-1|TRBD1|TRBV7-9
TGTGCCAGCAGCCCCAGGGGGAGCTCCTACAATGAGCAGTTCTTC
CASSPRGSSYNEQFF
>few|TRBJ1-3|-|TRBV6-5
TGTGCCAGCAGCCCCGACAGCGGCTCTGGAAACACCATATATTTT
CASSPDSGSGNTIYF
>few|TRBJ1-4|TRBD1|TRBV4-1
TGCGCCAGCAGCTTGGACAGGGGGAGTGAAAAACTGTTTTTT
CASSLDRGSEKLFF
>-|TRBJ2-1|TRBD2|TRBV10-3
TGTGCCATCAGTGAGTCTCGACTAGCGGGCGACAATGAGCAGTTCTTC
CAISESRLAGDNEQFF
>-|TRBJ1-2|-|TRBV7-3
TGTGCCAGCAGCTTAAACCCCGGGGTCGGCCCTTATGGCTACACCTTC
CASSLNPGVGPYGYTF
>few|TRBJ2-2|-|TRBV7-2
TGTGCCAGCAGCCCCGGGTCCGCCGGGGAGCTGTTTTTT
CASSPGSAGELFF
>few|TRBJ2-5|TRBD1|TRBV5-1
TGCGCCAGCGAACCGGGACAGACAGGCGAGACCCAGTACTTC
CASEPGQTGETQYF
>-|TRBJ1-1|-|TRBV20-1
TGCAGTGGACGGACCGCTGCAAAGAACACTGAAGCTTTCTTT
CSGRTAAKNTEAFF
>-|TRBJ2-5|TRBD2|TRBV6-5
TGTGCCAGCAGTTATGGACTAGCGGGAGGTTGGGAGACCCAGTACTTC
CASSYGLAGGWETQYF
>few|TRBJ2-3|TRBD2|TRBV4-2
TGTGCCAGCAGCCACGTACTAGCGGAACCTTCAGACAGAACAGATACGCAGTATTTT
CASSHVLAEPSDRTDTQYF
>-|TRBJ2-7|-|TRBV24-1
TGTGCCACCAGTGACCCGAGCCTTTACGAGCAGTACTTC
CATSDPSLYEQYF
>-|TRBJ2-6|-|TRBV27
TGTGCCAGCAGTTTGACAGGACTGCGTGATGGGACCAACGTCCTGACTTTC
CASSLTGLRDGTNVLTF
>few|TRBJ2-5|-|TRBV2
TGTGCCAGCAAGACTAGCCAAGAGACCCAGTACTTC
CASKTSQETQYF
>-|TRBJ1-6|-|TRBV20-1
TGCAGTGCGACGGAAAATAATTCACCCCTCCACTTT
CSATENNSPLHF
>few|TRBJ2-1|-|TRBV24-1
TGTGCCACCAGTGATTTCCGAAGCTCCTACAATGAGCAGTTCTTC
CATSDFRSSYNEQFF
>-|TRBJ1-6|TRBD1|TRBV5-6
TGTGCCAGCAACATATACAGGGGGCATTCACCCCTCCACTTT
CASNIYRGHSPLHF
>few|TRBJ1-5|-|TRBV20-1
TGCAGTGCTAGAGACCCCACGGGGGGCCATAGCAATCAGCCCCAGCATTTT
CSARDPTGGHSNQPQHF
>many|TRBJ2-3|TRBD2|TRBV7-9
TGTGCCAGCAGCCCTCGACTAGCGGGCCCCACAGATACGCAGTATTTT
CASSPRLAGPTDTQYF
>-|TRBJ2-7|TRBD2|TRBV14
TGTGCCAGCAGCCATCGAGCGGGGACCTCCTACGAGCAGTACTTC
CASSHRAGTSYEQYF
>-|TRBJ2-6|-|TRBV5-6
TGTGCCAGCTGCCTCACTGGGGCCAACGTCCTGACTTTC
CASCLTGANVLTF
>-|TRBJ1-5|-|TRBV7-2
TGTGCCAGCAGCTTAATTCCGACGCTGGAGCAGCCCCAGCATTTT
CASSLIPTLEQPQHF
>-|TRBJ2-3|TRBD2|TRBV5-6
TGTGCCAGCAGCTCTAGGTCCGGGAGGGCCTTAGATACGCAGTATTTT
CASSSRSGRALDTQYF
>many|TRBJ2-1|-|TRBV7-2
TGTGCCAGCAGCCGGGGACGGAACAATGAGCAGTTCTTC
CASSRGRNNEQFF
>few|TRBJ1-5|TRBD1|TRBV5-1
TGCGCCAGCAGCACGACAGGGCGCAATCAGCCCCAGCATTTT
CASSTTGRNQPQHF
>-|TRBJ2-1|-|TRBV3-1
TGTGCCAGCAGCCAGGAGGGGGCGAGCTACAATGAGCAGTTCTTC
CASSQEGASYNEQFF
>few|TRBJ2-5|-|TRBV12-3/TRBV12-4
TGTGCCAGCAGCGTGGCTTACGCGGAGACCCAGTACTTC
CASSVAYAETQYF
>few|TRBJ2-5|TRBD2|TRBV7-2
TGTGCCAGCAGCTTAGCGGCTAGCGGGGTTCAAGAGACCCAGTACTTC
CASSLAASGVQETQYF
>-|TRBJ2-3|TRBD1|TRBV10-3
TGTGCCATCGGACAGGGGGGGCAGTATTTT
CAIGQGGQYF
>-|TRBJ1-2|-|TRBV4-3
TGCGCCAGCAGCCAAGAGGTCAGGCGGGGGGATGGCTACACCTTC
CASSQEVRRGDGYTF
>-|TRBJ2-3|TRBD2|TRBV15
TGTGCCACCAGATTGGCGGGAAGCGGGAGGGGAGATACGCAGTATTTT
CATRLAGSGRGDTQYF
>-|TRBJ2-7|-|TRBV5-1
TGCGCCAGCAGCTTGACAGGGACCGGTAAAATGTACTTC
CASSLTGTGKMYF
>-|TRBJ2-7|TRBD2|TRBV6-6
TGTGCCAGCAGTCAATATAGCGGGTCTATTACCTACGAGCAGTACTTC
CASSQYSGSITYEQYF
>-|TRBJ2-7|TRBD1|TRBV27
TGTGCCAGCAGTTTAGGGACAGGGTACGAGCAGTACTTC
CASSLGTGYEQYF
>few|TRBJ2-3|TRBD2|TRBV27
TGTGCCAGCAGTTTACGGGCTAGCGGGGTAGATACGCAGTATTTT
CASSLRASGVDTQYF
>many|TRBJ2-7|TRBD2|TRBV20-1
TGCAGTGCTAGAGGGACTAGCGACTACGAGCAGTACTTC
CSARGTSDYEQYF
>-|TRBJ2-5|TRBD2|TRBV27
TGTGCCAGCGGAATAACTAGCGGGAGTGGCGAGACCCAGTACTTC
CASGITSGSGETQYF
>-|TRBJ2-1|TRBD1|TRBV28
TGTGCCAGCAGCACACCGCCGGGACAGGGAGGGGATGAGCAGTTCTTC
CASSTPPGQGGDEQFF
>few|TRBJ2-7|-|TRBV6-2/TRBV6-3
TGTGCCAGCAGTAACCGGGCCTACTCCTACGAGCAGTACTTC
CASSNRAYSYEQYF
>-|TRBJ2-1|-|TRBV7-9
TGTGCCAGCAGCGCGAGGCGGGCGGACAATGAGCAGTTCTTC
CASSARRADNEQFF
>once|TRBJ1-4|-|TRBV20-1
TGCAGTGCTAGAGCGGAACCTAATGAAAAACAGTTTTTT
CSARAEPNEKQFF
>many|TRBJ1-6|TRBD1|TRBV9
TGTGCCAGCAGCGTAGGGACAGGAGGAAGTTCACCCCTCCACTTT
CASSVGTGGSSPLHF
>few|TRBJ2-1|TRBD2|TRBV28
TGTGCCAGCAGCCCCGCGGTAGCGGGGGACAATGAGCAGTTCTTC
CASSPAVAGDNEQFF
>many|TRBJ2-1|TRBD1|TRBV6-5
TGTGCCAGCAGTTACTCGAGTGTACAGGGGGCTCTTAATGAGCAGTTCTTC
CASSYSSVQGALNEQFF
>-|TRBJ1-4|TRBD1|TRBV12-3/TRBV12-4
TGTGCCAGCAGGAATGGGACAGGGTGGGAAAAACTGTTTTTT
CASRNGTGWEKLFF
>few|TRBJ1-2|-|TRBV5-1
TGCGCCAGCAGCCCAGGACAGACTCCTAACTATGGCTACACCTTC
CASSPGQTPNYGYTF
>few|TRBJ1-1|-|TRBV3-1
TGTGCCAGCAGCCAGAGAGGCGCGGTAATGAACACTGAAGCTTTCTTT
CASSQRGAVMNTEAFF
>-|TRBJ2-5|-|TRBV11-2
TGTGCCAGCAGCTTAGGAGACGTCTCTCAAGAGACCCAGTACTTC
CASSLGDVSQETQYF